The 10 T cell receptor beta chains presented below share a single source sample, sequenced in a study of graft-versus-host responses after intestinal transplantation. The data were produced by immunoSEQ multiplex PCR, yet TCRdb's version contains in-frame clones alone and is incomplete. The repertoire has several thousand clones, roughly 28% of them found once; the top ten carry 6%. CFSE-labeled responder cells (roughly 200,000) were plated with roughly 200,000 irradiated, violet-dye-labeled stimulator cells. This sample comprised alloreactive CD8+ T cells from a mixed lymphocyte reaction culture, obtained before transplantation. Subset described: CFSE-low proliferating T cells sorted from roughly 6-day pre-transplant mixed lymphocyte reaction (GvH or HvG direction). All receptors derive from a human patient who was an organ donor for intestinal transplantation.

This chain uses TRBV5-6 with TRBJ2-7; D remains unclear. V was clipped by 4 bases and J by 4 bases, with 18 bases between them. This CDR3 spans 15 amino acids. Per the germline V gene, CDR1 is SGHDT and CDR2 is YYEEEE. The CDR3 spells CASSRMGRSKYEQYF. In DNA form, the CDR3 reads TGTGCCAGCAGCCGCATGGGCAGATCTAAGTACGAGCAGTACTTC.

The chain joins TRBV27 to TRBJ1-6; D uncertain. The CDR3 totals 12 residues. Between the trimmed V and J ends, which lost 6 bases and 9 bases, there was a span of 9 bases. Germline V CDR1 and CDR2: MNHEY, SMNVEV (reference sequence). The CDR3 nucleotides are TGTGCCAGCAGCTTAGGAGGTTCACCCCTCCACTTT. As protein: CASSLGGSPLHF.

This clone was picked up a small number of times. V and J are TRBV7-6 and TRBJ2-6; tentatively, D is TRBD1 (7 bases). From germline, CDR1 is SGHVS and CDR2 FNYEAQ. The CDR3 runs 17 residues. V was cut by 1 base and J by 5 bases, with 15 bases left in between. Here the CDR3 reads CASSLGPGGSRANVLTF. In DNA form, the CDR3 reads TGTGCCAGCAGCTTAGGGCCAGGGGGGTCGAGGGCCAACGTCCTGACTTTC.

This clone was seen only a few times. The chain has TRBV7-3 and TRBJ2-7; D unresolved. CDR1 and CDR2 (germline): SGHTA, FQGTGA. Trimming stripped 5 bases from V and 0 bases from J, with 11 bases between. The CDR3 is 14 residues long. CDR3 DNA: TGTGCCAGCAGCACCCCCAGGAACTCCTACGAGCAGTACTTC. Protein product: CASSTPRNSYEQYF.

This clone showed up just once. This chain joins TRBV7-3 and TRBJ1-4; D gene ambiguous. The CDR3 loop spans 9 amino acids. CDR1 is SGHTA, CDR2 FQGTGA, per germline. The V end lost 5 bases, the J end lost 16 bases, and 8 bases lay between the germline ends. The DNA of the CDR3 is TGTGCCAGCAGCCATGTTTGGTTTTTT. Protein product: CASSHVWFF.

The gene calls are TRBV13 and TRBJ2-1; D is uncertain. Germline CDR1 PRHDT, CDR2 FYEKMQ (reference sequence). Trimming shortened V by 5 bases and J by 7 bases, and 6 bases separated the two germline ends. The CDR3 covers 11 residues. Here the CDR3 DNA reads TGTGCCAGCAGCCATTGGAATGAGCAGTTCTTC. Residues: CASSHWNEQFF. Filled out from reference TRBV13 and TRBJ2-1, the complete variable domain reads AAGVIQSPRHLIKEKRETATLKCYPIPRHDTVYWYQQGPGQDPQFLISFYEKMQSDKGSIPDRFSAQQFSDYHSELNMSSLELGDSALYFCASSHWNEQFFGPGTRLTVL.

The genes are TRBV29-1 and TRBJ2-5; the match to TRBD1 covers 7 bases. Germline V lookup: CDR1 SQVTM, CDR2 ANQGSEA. V gave up 7 bases and J gave up 2 bases; unmatched junction bases: 1. There are 11 residues in the CDR3. CDR3 nucleotide sequence: TGCAGCGGACAGGGACAAGAGACCCAGTACTTC. Translation gives CSGQGQETQYF.

This chain uses TRBV7-9 with TRBJ1-1; 8 bases agree with TRBD1. Germline values: CDR1 SEHNR, CDR2 FQNEAQ (reference sequence). There are 17 residues in the CDR3. V trimming: 3 bases; J trimming: 1 base; junction bases outside the gene matches: 10. The CDR3 DNA reads as TGTGCCAGCAGCTTCATAGGGGGACAGGCCAAGAACACTGAAGCTTTCTTT. As protein: CASSFIGGQAKNTEAFF.

Worth noting for this clone: The junction and the germline gene differ at one end; a read error may be behind it. The same CDR3 also results from other DNA sequences found in this sample. The V call is TRBV5-4, the J call TRBJ1-2; weak D call: TRBD1 (6 bases). The V gene's germline CDR1 is SGHNT and CDR2 YYREEE (reference sequence). CDR3 length equals 15 residues. The CDR3 bases are TGCGCCAGCAGCCAAGATAGTTTCCACAGGGAGGGCTACACCTTC. Protein: CASSQDSFHREGYTF.

Concerning this clone: Different DNA sequences within this sample yield the same CDR3. This chain joins TRBV7-2 and TRBJ2-3; D is unclear. The CDR3 spans 11 residues. Trimming took off 3 bases at V and 2 bases at J, with 0 bases between the two ends. Germline V gene data show CDR1 as SGHTA and CDR2 as FQGNSA. CDR3 nucleotides: TGTGCCAGCAGCTTCACAGATACGCAGTATTTT. Amino acids: CASSFTDTQYF.